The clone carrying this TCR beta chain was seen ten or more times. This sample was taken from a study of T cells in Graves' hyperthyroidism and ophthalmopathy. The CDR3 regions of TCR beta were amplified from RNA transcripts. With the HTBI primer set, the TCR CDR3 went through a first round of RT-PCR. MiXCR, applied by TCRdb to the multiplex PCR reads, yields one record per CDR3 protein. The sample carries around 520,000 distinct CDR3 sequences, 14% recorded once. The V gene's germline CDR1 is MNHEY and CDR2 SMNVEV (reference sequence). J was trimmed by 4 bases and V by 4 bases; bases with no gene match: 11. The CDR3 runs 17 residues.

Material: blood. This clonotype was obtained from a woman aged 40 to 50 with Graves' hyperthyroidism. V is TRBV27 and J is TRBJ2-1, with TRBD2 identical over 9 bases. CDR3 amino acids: CASSSVGAGGGYNEQFF. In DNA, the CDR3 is TGTGCCAGCAGTTCGGTCGGAGCGGGAGGAGGGTACAATGAGCAGTTCTTC.